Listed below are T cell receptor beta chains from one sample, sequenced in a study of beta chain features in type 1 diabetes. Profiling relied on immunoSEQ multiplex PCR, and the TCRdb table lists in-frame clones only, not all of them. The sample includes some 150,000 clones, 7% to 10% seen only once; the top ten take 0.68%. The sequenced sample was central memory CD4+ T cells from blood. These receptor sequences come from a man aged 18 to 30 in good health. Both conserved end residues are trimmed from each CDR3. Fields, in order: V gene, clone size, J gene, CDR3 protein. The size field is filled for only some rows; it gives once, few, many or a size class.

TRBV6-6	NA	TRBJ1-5	ASNGGQGSQPQH
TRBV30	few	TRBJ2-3	AWSVLQITDTQY
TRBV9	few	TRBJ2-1	ASSVSGLGGEQF
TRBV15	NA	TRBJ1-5	ATSREDRNQPQH
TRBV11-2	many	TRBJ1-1	ASSFRTGNPEAF
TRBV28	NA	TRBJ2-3	ASSWAGGQY
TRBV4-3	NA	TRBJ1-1	ASSRQQGGTEAF
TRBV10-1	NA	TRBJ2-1	AIPYEQF
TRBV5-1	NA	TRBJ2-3	ASSSGQGSKADTQY
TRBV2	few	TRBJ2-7	ASSETGGAVKQY
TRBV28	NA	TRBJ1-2	ASSWGTVPWGGYT
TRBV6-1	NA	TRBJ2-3	ASTGSGGDTDTQY
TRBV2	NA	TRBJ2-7	ASSRQGAYEQY
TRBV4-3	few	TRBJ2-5	ASSQEGGETQY
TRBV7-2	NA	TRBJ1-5	ASSSGQGNQPQH
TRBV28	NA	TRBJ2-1	ASSFTDRNNEQF
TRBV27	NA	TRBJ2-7	ASGSLGGGVGEQY
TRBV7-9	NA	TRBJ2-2	ASSGGGADTGELF
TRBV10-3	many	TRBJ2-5	ATKTLSQETQY
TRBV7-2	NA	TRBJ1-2	ASSLDQGGYT